This T cell receptor beta chain was captured by sequencing in a study of cytomegalovirus exposure and HLA in healthy donors. The CDR3 consists of 15 residues. The V end was cut by 3 bases, the J end by 2 bases, with 12 bases between. CDR1 and CDR2 from the germline V gene are SGHRS and YFSETQ. The protocol was immunoSEQ multiplex PCR, while the TCRdb copy is restricted to in-frame clones and leaves out a portion. In the table there are 150,000 or so clones, approximately 84% of which are singletons. The sequence was collected from a man younger than 40 in good health and CMV-seropositive. Sample: PBMCs. The rearrangement uses TRBV5-1 and TRBJ2-1; D ambiguous. In DNA, the CDR3 is TGCGCCAGCAGCTCAACTGACGGAGCCTACAATGAGCAGTTCTTC. It translates to CASSSTDGAYNEQFF.